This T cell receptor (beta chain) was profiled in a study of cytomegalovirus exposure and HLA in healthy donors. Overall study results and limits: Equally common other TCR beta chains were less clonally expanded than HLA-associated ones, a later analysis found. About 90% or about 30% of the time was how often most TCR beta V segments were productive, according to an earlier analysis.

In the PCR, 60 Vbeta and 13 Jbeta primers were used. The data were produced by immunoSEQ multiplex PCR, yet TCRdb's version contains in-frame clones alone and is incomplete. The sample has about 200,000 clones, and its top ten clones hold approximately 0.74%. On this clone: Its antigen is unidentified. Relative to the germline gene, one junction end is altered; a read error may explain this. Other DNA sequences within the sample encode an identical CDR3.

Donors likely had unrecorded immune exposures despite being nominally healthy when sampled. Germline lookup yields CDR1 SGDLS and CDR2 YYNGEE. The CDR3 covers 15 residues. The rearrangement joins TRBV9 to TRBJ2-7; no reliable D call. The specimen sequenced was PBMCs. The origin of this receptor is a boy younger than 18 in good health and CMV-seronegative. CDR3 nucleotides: TGCGCCAGCAGCCCCCAATCTTTTTCCGGCTACGAGCAGTACTTC. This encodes CASSPQSFSGYEQYF.